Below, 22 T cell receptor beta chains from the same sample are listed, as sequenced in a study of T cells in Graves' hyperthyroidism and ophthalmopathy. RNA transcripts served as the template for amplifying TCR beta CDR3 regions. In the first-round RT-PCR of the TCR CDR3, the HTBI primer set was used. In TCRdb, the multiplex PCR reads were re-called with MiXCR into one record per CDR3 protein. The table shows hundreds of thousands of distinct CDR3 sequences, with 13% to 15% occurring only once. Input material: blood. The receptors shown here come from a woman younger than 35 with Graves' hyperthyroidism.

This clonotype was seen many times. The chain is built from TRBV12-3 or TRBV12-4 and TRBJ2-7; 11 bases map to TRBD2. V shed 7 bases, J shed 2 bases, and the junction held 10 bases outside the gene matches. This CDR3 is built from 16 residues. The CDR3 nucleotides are TGTGCCAGCACGGGGGAGGGGACTAGCGGACCCTACGAGCAGTACTTC. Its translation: CASTGEGTSGPYEQYF.

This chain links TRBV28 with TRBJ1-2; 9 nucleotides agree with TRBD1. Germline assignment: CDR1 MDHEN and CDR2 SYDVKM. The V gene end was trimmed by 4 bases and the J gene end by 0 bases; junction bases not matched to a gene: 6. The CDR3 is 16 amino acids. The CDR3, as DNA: TGTGCCAGCAGTTCTGGGACAGGGCGGGCTAACTATGGCTACACCTTC. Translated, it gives CASSSGTGRANYGYTF.

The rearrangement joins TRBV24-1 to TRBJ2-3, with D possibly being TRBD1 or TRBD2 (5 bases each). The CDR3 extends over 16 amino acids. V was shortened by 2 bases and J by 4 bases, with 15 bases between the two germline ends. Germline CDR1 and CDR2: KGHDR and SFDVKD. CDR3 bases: TGTGCCACCAGTGATTCAGGGACGGCGGGCGCAGATACGCAGTATTTT. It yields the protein CATSDSGTAGADTQYF.

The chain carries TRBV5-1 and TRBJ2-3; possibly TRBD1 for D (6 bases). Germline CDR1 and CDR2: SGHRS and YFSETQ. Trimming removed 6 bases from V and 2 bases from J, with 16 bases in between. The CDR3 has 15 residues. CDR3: CASTSQGTNTDTQYF. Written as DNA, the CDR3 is TGCGCCAGCACCTCGCAGGGGACAAACACAGATACGCAGTATTTT.

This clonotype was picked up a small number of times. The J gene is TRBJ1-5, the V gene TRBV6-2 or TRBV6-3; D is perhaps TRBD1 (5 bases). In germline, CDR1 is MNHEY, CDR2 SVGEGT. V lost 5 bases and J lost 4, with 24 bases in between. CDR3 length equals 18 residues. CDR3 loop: CASSLAKYSEGLNQPQHF. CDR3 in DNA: TGTGCCAGCAGTCTCGCAAAGTACAGCGAGGGACTTAATCAGCCCCAGCATTTT.

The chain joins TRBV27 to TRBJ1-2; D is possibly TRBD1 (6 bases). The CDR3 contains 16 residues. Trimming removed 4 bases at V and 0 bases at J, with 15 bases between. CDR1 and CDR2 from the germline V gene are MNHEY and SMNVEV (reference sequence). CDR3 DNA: TGTGCCAGCAGTTCATTCCTACAGGGTCCTAACTATGGCTACACCTTC. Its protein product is CASSSFLQGPNYGYTF.

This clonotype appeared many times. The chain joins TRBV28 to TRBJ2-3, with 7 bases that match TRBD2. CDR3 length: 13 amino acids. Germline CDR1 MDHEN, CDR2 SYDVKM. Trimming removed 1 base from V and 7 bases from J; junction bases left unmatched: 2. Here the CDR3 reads CASSLSGGYTQYF. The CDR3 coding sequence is TGTGCCAGCAGTTTATCGGGGGGATATACGCAGTATTTT.

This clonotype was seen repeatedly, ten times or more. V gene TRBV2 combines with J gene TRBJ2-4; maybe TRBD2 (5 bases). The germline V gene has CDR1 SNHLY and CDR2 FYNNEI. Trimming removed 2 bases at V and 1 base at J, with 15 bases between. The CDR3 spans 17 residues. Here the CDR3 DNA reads TGTGCCAGCAGTGAACGTTGGCTAGCTAGCGCCAAAAACATTCAGTACTTC. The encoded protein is CASSERWLASAKNIQYF.

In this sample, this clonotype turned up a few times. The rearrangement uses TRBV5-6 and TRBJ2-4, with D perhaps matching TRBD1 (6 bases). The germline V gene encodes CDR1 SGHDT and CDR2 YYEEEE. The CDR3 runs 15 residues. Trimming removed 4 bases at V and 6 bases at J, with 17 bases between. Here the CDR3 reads CASSLWTAQGNIQYF. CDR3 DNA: TGTGCCAGCAGCCTCTGGACAGCCCAGGGAAACATTCAGTACTTC. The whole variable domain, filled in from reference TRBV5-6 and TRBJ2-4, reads DAGVTQSPTHLIKTRGQQVTLRCSPKSGHDTVSWYQQALGQGPQFIFQYYEEEERQRGNFPDRFSGHQFPNYSSELNVNALLLGDSALYLCASSLWTAQGNIQYFGAGTRLSVL.

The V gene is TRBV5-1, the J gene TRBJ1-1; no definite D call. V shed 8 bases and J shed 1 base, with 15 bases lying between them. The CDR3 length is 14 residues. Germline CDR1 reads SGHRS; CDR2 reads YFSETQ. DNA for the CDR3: TGCGCCAGTACCGATACTCACAAGAACACTGAAGCTTTCTTT. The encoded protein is CASTDTHKNTEAFF. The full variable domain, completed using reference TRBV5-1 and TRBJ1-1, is KAGVTQTPRYLIKTRGQQVTLSCSPISGHRSVSWYQQTPGQGLQFLFEYFSETQRNKGNFPGRFSGRQFSNSRSEMNVSTLELGDSALYLCASTDTHKNTEAFFGQGTRLTVV.

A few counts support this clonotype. The chain's CDR3 is CSENGQGTDTQYF. The CDR3 nucleotides read TGCAGCGAAAATGGACAGGGCACAGATACGCAGTATTTT. The chain is built from TRBV29-1 and TRBJ2-3; 7 nucleotides line up with TRBD1. The CDR3 consists of 13 residues. Germline CDR1 SQVTM, CDR2 ANQGSEA. J was trimmed by 1 base and V by 7 bases; bases with no gene match: 5.

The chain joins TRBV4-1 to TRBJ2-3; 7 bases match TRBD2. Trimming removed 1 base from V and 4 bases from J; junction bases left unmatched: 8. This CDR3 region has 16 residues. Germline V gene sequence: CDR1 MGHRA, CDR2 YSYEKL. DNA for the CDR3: TGCGCCAGCAGCCAAGTGATGGCGGGAGTACCAGATACGCAGTATTTT. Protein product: CASSQVMAGVPDTQYF.

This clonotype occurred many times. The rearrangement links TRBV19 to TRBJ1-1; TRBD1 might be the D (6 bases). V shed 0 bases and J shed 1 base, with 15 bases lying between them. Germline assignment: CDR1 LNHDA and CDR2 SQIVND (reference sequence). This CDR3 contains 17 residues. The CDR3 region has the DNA TGTGCCAGTAGTATAGATTCTCCTACAGGGAGGAACACTGAAGCTTTCTTT. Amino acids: CASSIDSPTGRNTEAFF.

The CDR3 region has the DNA TGTGCCACCAGTGGGGGGACTAGACCACACAATGAGCAGTTCTTC. Amino acids: CATSGGTRPHNEQFF. The chain uses TRBV24-1 and TRBJ2-1; 8 bases are shared with TRBD2. The CDR3 has 15 amino acids. Per germline, CDR1 KGHDR and CDR2 SFDVKD. The V segment lost 5 bases and the J segment 5 bases; nucleotides outside the gene matches: 7.

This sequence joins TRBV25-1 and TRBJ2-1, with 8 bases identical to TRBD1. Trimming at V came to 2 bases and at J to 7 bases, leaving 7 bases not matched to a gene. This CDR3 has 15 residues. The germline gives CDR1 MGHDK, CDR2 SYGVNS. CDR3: CASSEDRGPQNEQFF. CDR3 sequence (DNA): TGTGCCAGCAGTGAAGACAGGGGCCCCCAAAATGAGCAGTTCTTC.

The CDR3 protein is CSTPRSGSTDTQYF. The CDR3 DNA follows: TGCAGTACCCCCAGGAGCGGAAGCACAGATACGCAGTATTTT. The gene calls are TRBV20-1 and TRBJ2-3; weak D call: TRBD2 (5 bases). The CDR3 has 14 amino acids. The germline V gene encodes CDR1 DFQATT and CDR2 SNEGSKA (reference sequence). Between the trimmed V and J ends, which lost 8 bases and 0 bases, there was a span of 15 bases.

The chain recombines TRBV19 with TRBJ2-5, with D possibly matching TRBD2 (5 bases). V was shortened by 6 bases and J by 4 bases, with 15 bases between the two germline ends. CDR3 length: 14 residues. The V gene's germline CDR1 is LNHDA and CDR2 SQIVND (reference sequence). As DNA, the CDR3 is TGTGCCAGTAGACCGGGAAAAAGTATAGAGACCCAGTACTTC. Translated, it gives CASRPGKSIETQYF. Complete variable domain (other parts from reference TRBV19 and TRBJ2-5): DGGITQSPKYLFRKEGQNVTLSCEQNLNHDAMYWYRQDPGQGLRLIYYSQIVNDFQKGDIAEGYSVSREKKESFPLTVTSAQKNPTAFYLCASRPGKSIETQYFGPGTRLLVL.

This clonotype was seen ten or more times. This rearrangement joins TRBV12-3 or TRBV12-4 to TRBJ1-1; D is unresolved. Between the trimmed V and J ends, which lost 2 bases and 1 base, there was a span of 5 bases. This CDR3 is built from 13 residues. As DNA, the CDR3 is TGTGCCAGCAGTTTAATAGCGAACACTGAAGCTTTCTTT. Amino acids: CASSLIANTEAFF.

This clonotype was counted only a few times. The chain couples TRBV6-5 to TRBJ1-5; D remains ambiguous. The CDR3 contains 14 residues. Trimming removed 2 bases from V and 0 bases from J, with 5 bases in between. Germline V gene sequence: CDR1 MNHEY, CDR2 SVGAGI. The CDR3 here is CASSYGPSNQPQHF. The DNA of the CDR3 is TGTGCCAGCAGTTACGGCCCTAGCAATCAGCCCCAGCATTTT.

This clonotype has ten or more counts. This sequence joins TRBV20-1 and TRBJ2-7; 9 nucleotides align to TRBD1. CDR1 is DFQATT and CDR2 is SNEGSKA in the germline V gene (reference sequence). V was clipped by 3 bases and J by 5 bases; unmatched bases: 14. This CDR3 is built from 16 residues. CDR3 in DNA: TGCAGTGCTAGTAGACGGGGGACAGGGCTAATCGACGAGCAGTACTTC. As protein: CSASRRGTGLIDEQYF.

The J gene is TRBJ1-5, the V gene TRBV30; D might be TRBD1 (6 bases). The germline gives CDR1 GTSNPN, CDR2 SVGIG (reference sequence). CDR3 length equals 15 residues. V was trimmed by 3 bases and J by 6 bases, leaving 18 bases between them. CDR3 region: CAWSENTGGRQPQHF. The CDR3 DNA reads TGTGCCTGGAGCGAAAACACGGGGGGCCGTCAGCCCCAGCATTTT.

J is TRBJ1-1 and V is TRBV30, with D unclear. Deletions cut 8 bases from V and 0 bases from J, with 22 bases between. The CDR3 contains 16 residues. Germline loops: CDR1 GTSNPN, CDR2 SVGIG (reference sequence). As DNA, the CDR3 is TGTGCCCCCCCCACCCCACAGCGGGAGATGAACACTGAAGCTTTCTTT. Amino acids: CAPPTPQREMNTEAFF. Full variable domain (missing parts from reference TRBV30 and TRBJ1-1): SQTIHQWPATLVQPVGSPLSLECTVEGTSNPNLYWYRQAAGRGLQLLFYSVGIGQISSEVPQNLSASRPQDRQFILSSKKLLLSDSGFYLCAPPTPQREMNTEAFFGQGTRLTVV.